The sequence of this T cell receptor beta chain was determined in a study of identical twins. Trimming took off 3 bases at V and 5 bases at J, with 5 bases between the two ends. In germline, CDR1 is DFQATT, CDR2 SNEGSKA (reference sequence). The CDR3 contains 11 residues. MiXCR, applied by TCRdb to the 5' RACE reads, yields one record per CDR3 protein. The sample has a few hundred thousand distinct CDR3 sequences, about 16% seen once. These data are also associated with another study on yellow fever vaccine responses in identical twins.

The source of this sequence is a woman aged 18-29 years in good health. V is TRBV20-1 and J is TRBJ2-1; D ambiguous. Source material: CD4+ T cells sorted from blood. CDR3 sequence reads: CSARHNNEQFF. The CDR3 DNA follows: TGCAGTGCTAGGCACAACAATGAGCAGTTCTTC.